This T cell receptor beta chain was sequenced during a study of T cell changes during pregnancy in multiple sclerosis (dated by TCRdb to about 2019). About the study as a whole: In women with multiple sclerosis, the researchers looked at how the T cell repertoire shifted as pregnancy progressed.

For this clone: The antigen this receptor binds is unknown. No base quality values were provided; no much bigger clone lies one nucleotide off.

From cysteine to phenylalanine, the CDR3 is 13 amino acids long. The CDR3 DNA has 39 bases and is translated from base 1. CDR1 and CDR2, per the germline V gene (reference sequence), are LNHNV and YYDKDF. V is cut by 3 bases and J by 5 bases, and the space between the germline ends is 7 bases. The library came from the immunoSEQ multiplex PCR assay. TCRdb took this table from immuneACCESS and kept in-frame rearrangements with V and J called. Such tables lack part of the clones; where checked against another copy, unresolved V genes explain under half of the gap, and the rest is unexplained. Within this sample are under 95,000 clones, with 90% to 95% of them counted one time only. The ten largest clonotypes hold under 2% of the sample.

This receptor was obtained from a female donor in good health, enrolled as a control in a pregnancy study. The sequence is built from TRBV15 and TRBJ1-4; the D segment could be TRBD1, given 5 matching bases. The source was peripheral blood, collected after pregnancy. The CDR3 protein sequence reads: CATSRTVNEKLFF. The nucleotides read TGTGCCACCAGCAGGACAGTCAATGAAAAACTGTTTTTT.